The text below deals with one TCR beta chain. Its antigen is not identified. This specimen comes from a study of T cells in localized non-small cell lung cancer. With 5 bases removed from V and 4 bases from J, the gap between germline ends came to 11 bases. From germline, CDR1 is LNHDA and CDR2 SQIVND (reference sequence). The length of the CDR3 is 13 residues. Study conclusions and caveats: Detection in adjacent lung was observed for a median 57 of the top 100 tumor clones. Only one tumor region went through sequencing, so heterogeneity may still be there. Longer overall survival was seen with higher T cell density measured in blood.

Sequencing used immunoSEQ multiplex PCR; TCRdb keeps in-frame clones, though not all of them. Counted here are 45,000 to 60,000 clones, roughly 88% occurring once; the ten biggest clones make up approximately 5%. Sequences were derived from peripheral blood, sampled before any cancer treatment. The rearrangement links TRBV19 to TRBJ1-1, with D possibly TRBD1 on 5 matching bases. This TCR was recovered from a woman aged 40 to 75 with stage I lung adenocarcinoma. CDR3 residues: CASSLGRGTEAFF. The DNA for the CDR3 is TGTGCCAGTAGTCTCGGTAGGGGCACTGAAGCTTTCTTT.